This TCR beta chain was captured in a study of blood T cell repertoires in COVID-19. This clone appeared once. Clones were read by immunoSEQ multiplex PCR, and TCRdb kept only the in-frame ones, dropping some. The table includes roughly 170,000 clones, less than 90% detected once. The CDR3 extends over 12 amino acids. V shed 3 bases, J shed 6 bases, and the junction held 4 bases outside the gene matches. The germline V gene encodes CDR1 DFQATT and CDR2 SNEGSKA (reference sequence). This clonotype originated in an older man with active or convalescent COVID-19. The sample was peripheral blood. The rearrangement uses TRBV20-1 and TRBJ2-5; 7 bases align to TRBD2. CDR3 sequence (DNA): TGCAGTGCTAGTGGCGGGGGAAAGACCCAGTACTTC. It translates to CSASGGGKTQYF.